These T cell receptor beta chains were read from a single sample in a study of blood T cell repertoires in COVID-19. Sequencing used immunoSEQ multiplex PCR; TCRdb keeps in-frame clones, though not all of them. Of about 82,000 clones in the sample, roughly 80% were seen once. The sample comprised peripheral blood. These receptors all come from a middle-aged woman with active or convalescent COVID-19. The CDR3 runs from the conserved cysteine through the conserved F or W. Fields, in order: CDR3 DNA, CDR3 protein, D gene, J gene, clone size, V gene. The D gene is left open where the match is weak. Clone size is not always given. Where it is, it says once, few, many or a class for expanded clones.

CDR3nt: TGTGCCAGCAGCCCCACTAGCGGGGGGAGCTACGAGCAGTACTTC
CDR3aa: CASSPTSGGSYEQYF
d_gene: TRBD2
j_gene: TRBJ2-7
abundance: -
v_gene: TRBV3-1/TRBV3-2

CDR3nt: TGTGCCAGCTCAGGACTCACTCGCCGGGGTGGACAGGGGGCAACAGATACGCAGTATTTT
CDR3aa: CASSGLTRRGGQGATDTQYF
d_gene: TRBD1
j_gene: TRBJ2-3
abundance: -
v_gene: TRBV18

CDR3nt: TGCAGCGTCGCTGCGGGGACAGGGGAAGAGACCCAGTACTTC
CDR3aa: CSVAAGTGEETQYF
d_gene: TRBD1
j_gene: TRBJ2-5
abundance: once
v_gene: TRBV29-1

CDR3nt: TGTGCCAGCAGCCCCGATTTGGGGACTAGCCTGAACACCGGGGAGCTGTTTTTT
CDR3aa: CASSPDLGTSLNTGELFF
d_gene: TRBD2
j_gene: TRBJ2-2
abundance: -
v_gene: TRBV27

CDR3nt: TGTGCCAGCAGCACAGGGGGGCTTACAGGAATATACACAGATACGCAGTATTTT
CDR3aa: CASSTGGLTGIYTDTQYF
d_gene: TRBD1
j_gene: TRBJ2-3
abundance: once
v_gene: TRBV11-3

CDR3nt: TGTGCCAGCAGCGCTACCTCGACACTCACTGAAGCTTTCTTT
CDR3aa: CASSATSTLTEAFF
d_gene: -
j_gene: TRBJ1-1
abundance: once
v_gene: TRBV9

CDR3nt: TGCAGCGTTGAAGAATATAGCAATCAGCCCCAGCATTTT
CDR3aa: CSVEEYSNQPQHF
d_gene: -
j_gene: TRBJ1-5
abundance: -
v_gene: TRBV29-1

CDR3nt: TGTGCCAGCAGGTTGTCCACGAACACCGGGGAGCTGTTTTTT
CDR3aa: CASRLSTNTGELFF
d_gene: -
j_gene: TRBJ2-2
abundance: medium-sized
v_gene: TRBV7-3

CDR3nt: TGCGCCAGCAGCCGACCCGGCACTAGCGGGGACCCTAGCACAGATACGCAGTATTTT
CDR3aa: CASSRPGTSGDPSTDTQYF
d_gene: TRBD2
j_gene: TRBJ2-3
abundance: -
v_gene: TRBV5-1

CDR3nt: TGCGCCAGCAGTGAGTCCGGGACAGGGGGCTTCGAGCAGTTCTTC
CDR3aa: CASSESGTGGFEQFF
d_gene: TRBD1
j_gene: TRBJ2-1
abundance: -
v_gene: TRBV10-1

CDR3nt: TGTGCCAGCTCACCAAATTGGGGGGGCCCCCAAAGAAACATTCAGTACTTC
CDR3aa: CASSPNWGGPQRNIQYF
d_gene: -
j_gene: TRBJ2-4
abundance: -
v_gene: TRBV18

CDR3nt: TGTGCCAGCAGCCTCCCCGGGACTCCTTCCTACGAGCAGTACTTC
CDR3aa: CASSLPGTPSYEQYF
d_gene: -
j_gene: TRBJ2-7
abundance: -
v_gene: TRBV6-2/TRBV6-3

CDR3nt: TGTGCCAGCAGTCCCGGGACAGCTTTTTCTAACTATGGCTACACCTTC
CDR3aa: CASSPGTAFSNYGYTF
d_gene: TRBD1
j_gene: TRBJ1-2
abundance: -
v_gene: TRBV28

CDR3nt: TGTGCCAGCAGTGTAGCGGGACTCCGCACAGATACGCAGTATTTT
CDR3aa: CASSVAGLRTDTQYF
d_gene: TRBD2
j_gene: TRBJ2-3
abundance: -
v_gene: TRBV27

CDR3nt: TGTGCCAGTAGTCCTCGGGGGGGCCGGGACTACGAGCAGTACTTC
CDR3aa: CASSPRGGRDYEQYF
d_gene: TRBD2
j_gene: TRBJ2-7
abundance: -
v_gene: TRBV19

CDR3nt: TGTGCCATCAGTGAGTCGAGGGACACAAATTCACCCCTCCACTTT
CDR3aa: CAISESRDTNSPLHF
d_gene: -
j_gene: TRBJ1-6
abundance: -
v_gene: TRBV10-3

CDR3nt: TGTGCCAGCAGCCACGATACCTACAGGATTACGGATTACAATGAGCAGTTCTTC
CDR3aa: CASSHDTYRITDYNEQFF
d_gene: -
j_gene: TRBJ2-1
abundance: -
v_gene: TRBV14

CDR3nt: TGTGCCAGCAGCTCCTCCCCTACGAACACCGGGGAGCTGTTTTTT
CDR3aa: CASSSSPTNTGELFF
d_gene: -
j_gene: TRBJ2-2
abundance: -
v_gene: TRBV7-3

CDR3nt: TGTGCCAGCAGTTACAAGGGGCGGTTTAAAGCGTACGAGCAGTACTTC
CDR3aa: CASSYKGRFKAYEQYF
d_gene: -
j_gene: TRBJ2-7
abundance: -
v_gene: TRBV6-2/TRBV6-3

CDR3nt: TGTGCCAGCAAGACTCCTTCTAGCTGGGGGGCCCAGCATTTT
CDR3aa: CASKTPSSWGAQHF
d_gene: -
j_gene: TRBJ1-5
abundance: -
v_gene: TRBV28

CDR3nt: TGTGCCAGCAGCCCGAACATGGCGGGGACGGGGGCCAACGTCCTGACTTTC
CDR3aa: CASSPNMAGTGANVLTF
d_gene: -
j_gene: TRBJ2-6
abundance: -
v_gene: TRBV7-2

CDR3nt: TGTGCCAGCAGCTTTGCGCGGCAGGGGAGCAATCAGCCCCAGCATTTT
CDR3aa: CASSFARQGSNQPQHF
d_gene: -
j_gene: TRBJ1-5
abundance: few
v_gene: TRBV12-1

CDR3nt: TGTGCCAGCAGTGAACAGGGATGGGGATACGAGCAGTACTTC
CDR3aa: CASSEQGWGYEQYF
d_gene: -
j_gene: TRBJ2-7
abundance: -
v_gene: TRBV6-1

CDR3nt: TGTGCCAGCAGTCCGACAGTTTGGGGAAACACCATATATTTT
CDR3aa: CASSPTVWGNTIYF
d_gene: -
j_gene: TRBJ1-3
abundance: once
v_gene: TRBV27

CDR3nt: TGTGCCAGCAGTTTATCGGGAAACACCATATATTTT
CDR3aa: CASSLSGNTIYF
d_gene: -
j_gene: TRBJ1-3
abundance: -
v_gene: TRBV28

CDR3nt: TGTGCCAGCAGACTTACGGACAGGGTGGGTGAAAAACTGTTTTTT
CDR3aa: CASRLTDRVGEKLFF
d_gene: TRBD1
j_gene: TRBJ1-4
abundance: -
v_gene: TRBV6-6

CDR3nt: TGTGCCATCAGTGAGTCCGGCAGGCCAGAGCAGTACTTC
CDR3aa: CAISESGRPEQYF
d_gene: -
j_gene: TRBJ2-7
abundance: few
v_gene: TRBV10-3

CDR3nt: TGTGCCACCAGTGATTTCGTAGCGGGCTACACCTTC
CDR3aa: CATSDFVAGYTF
d_gene: -
j_gene: TRBJ1-2
abundance: -
v_gene: TRBV24-1

CDR3nt: TGTGCCAGCAGTGTTCCCGGACTAGCGGCGTCCTACGAGCAGTACTTC
CDR3aa: CASSVPGLAASYEQYF
d_gene: TRBD2
j_gene: TRBJ2-7
abundance: -
v_gene: TRBV6-4

CDR3nt: TGTGCCAGCAGCGTAGGACAGATTAACTATGGCTACACCTTC
CDR3aa: CASSVGQINYGYTF
d_gene: -
j_gene: TRBJ1-2
abundance: -
v_gene: TRBV14

CDR3nt: TGTGCCAGCCGCAGGACAGGGGAGAACACCGGGGAGCTGTTTTTT
CDR3aa: CASRRTGENTGELFF
d_gene: TRBD1
j_gene: TRBJ2-2
abundance: -
v_gene: TRBV4-2

CDR3nt: TGTGCCAGCAGCCGACAGGCGGGGGCCCAGTACTTC
CDR3aa: CASSRQAGAQYF
d_gene: -
j_gene: TRBJ2-5
abundance: -
v_gene: TRBV7-2

CDR3nt: TGCGCCAGCAGCCATTTAGCGGGAGTATACAATGAGCAGTTCTTC
CDR3aa: CASSHLAGVYNEQFF
d_gene: TRBD2
j_gene: TRBJ2-1
abundance: -
v_gene: TRBV4-3